A selection of T cell receptor beta chains follows, all from one sample in a study of T cells in Graves' hyperthyroidism and ophthalmopathy. TCRdb analysed the multiplex PCR reads with MiXCR anew, one entry per CDR3 protein. In the table there are hundreds of thousands of distinct CDR3 sequences, 14% of which are singletons. Source material: blood. These receptors originate from a woman under 30 with Graves' hyperthyroidism. Both conserved end residues are part of each CDR3. A D gene is named only where the DNA matches it firmly. Some rows have no size entry. The others give once, few or many, or a class for an expanded clone.

j_gene	abundance	d_gene	len	v_gene	CDR3aa	CDR3nt
TRBJ1-5	few	.	14	TRBV25-1	CASSDSSSFQPQHF	TGTGCCAGCAGTGACTCTTCCTCGTTCCAGCCCCAGCATTTT
TRBJ1-5	few	.	14	TRBV28	CASSFRQGYQPQHF	TGTGCCAGCAGTTTCCGGCAGGGGTATCAGCCCCAGCATTTT
TRBJ2-3	.	.	15	TRBV20-1	CSATRGLAWADTQYF	TGCAGTGCCACACGAGGGCTAGCGTGGGCAGATACGCAGTATTTT
TRBJ1-3	few	.	13	TRBV6-1	CASSRVPGNTIYF	TGTGCCAGCTCCAGGGTCCCCGGAAACACCATATATTTT
TRBJ2-1	few	.	14	TRBV9	CASSPRISYNEQFF	TGTGCCAGCAGCCCTCGTATCTCCTACAATGAGCAGTTCTTC
TRBJ2-2	.	.	15	TRBV2	CASSLAEQNTGELFF	TGTGCCAGCAGTTTAGCGGAGCAGAACACCGGGGAGCTGTTTTTT
TRBJ2-3	few	TRBD2	14	TRBV15	CATSVGGGADTQYF	TGTGCCACCAGCGTCGGGGGGGGGGCAGATACGCAGTATTTT
TRBJ2-5	many	TRBD2	15	TRBV2	CASSEWGGRRETQYF	TGTGCCAGCAGTGAATGGGGCGGGAGGAGGGAGACCCAGTACTTC
TRBJ2-7	.	TRBD2	13	TRBV19	CASNTSGRTEQYF	TGTGCCAGTAACACTAGCGGGAGGACCGAGCAGTACTTC
TRBJ2-7	few	TRBD1	13	TRBV27	CASSTTYRGEQYF	TGTGCCAGCAGTACAACCTACAGGGGCGAGCAGTACTTC
TRBJ2-3	many	TRBD1	15	TRBV7-2	CASSRTGVFMYTQYF	TGTGCCAGCAGCCGGACAGGAGTATTCATGTATACGCAGTATTTT
TRBJ1-1	.	.	14	TRBV6-1	CASNRDTRVTEAFF	TGTGCCAGCAACAGGGACACTCGCGTCACTGAAGCTTTCTTT
TRBJ2-7	many	TRBD2	14	TRBV11-2	CASSSAGGDYEQYF	TGTGCCAGCAGCTCCGCGGGAGGGGACTACGAGCAGTACTTC
TRBJ2-1	many	.	13	TRBV30	CAWSADYYNEQFF	TGTGCCTGGAGTGCCGACTACTACAATGAGCAGTTCTTC
TRBJ1-5	.	.	15	TRBV10-2	CASSEPDSPNQPQHF	TGCGCCAGCAGTGAGCCGGACAGCCCGAATCAGCCCCAGCATTTT
TRBJ2-1	.	TRBD2	16	TRBV7-9	CASSLAREGLGYEQFF	TGTGCCAGCAGCCTGGCGCGGGAGGGCCTGGGCTATGAGCAGTTCTTC
TRBJ2-1	.	TRBD2	12	TRBV6-1	CASSYSGTVKFF	TGTGCCAGCAGTTATAGCGGGACTGTCAAGTTCTTC
TRBJ2-7	.	.	15	TRBV15	CATSRAAKSYYEQYF	TGTGCCACCAGCAGAGCGGCCAAGTCTTACTACGAGCAGTACTTC
TRBJ2-3	.	TRBD1	14	TRBV19	CASSNRGLRDTQYF	TGTGCCAGTAGTAACAGGGGGCTTCGAGATACGCAGTATTTT
TRBJ2-5	many	TRBD2	14	TRBV28	CASIEAGRQETQYF	TGTGCCAGCATCGAAGCGGGACGCCAAGAGACCCAGTACTTC
TRBJ2-3	few	TRBD2	13	TRBV6-1	CASTGGESDTQYF	TGTGCCAGCACGGGAGGGGAGTCAGATACGCAGTATTTT
TRBJ2-3	many	.	12	TRBV12-3/TRBV12-4	CASSLMVDTQYF	TGTGCCAGCAGTTTAATGGTCGATACGCAGTATTTT
TRBJ2-5	.	.	14	TRBV29-1	CSVEPLDMGETQYF	TGCAGCGTTGAACCCTTGGACATGGGAGAGACCCAGTACTTC
TRBJ1-4	.	.	14	TRBV19	CASSIGHRGEKLFF	TGTGCCAGTAGTATTGGTCACCGGGGTGAAAAACTGTTTTTT
TRBJ1-5	many	.	13	TRBV30	CAWTEGPSQPQHF	TGTGCCTGGACTGAGGGGCCTTCTCAGCCCCAGCATTTT
TRBJ2-2	many	TRBD1	16	TRBV5-1	CASSLQGQVNTGELFF	TGCGCCAGCAGCTTACAGGGACAGGTGAACACCGGGGAGCTGTTTTTT
TRBJ2-1	.	TRBD2	16	TRBV6-2/TRBV6-3	CATVVTSGSNYNEQFF	TGTGCCACGGTGGTGACTAGCGGGAGTAACTACAATGAGCAGTTCTTC
TRBJ2-7	many	.	13	TRBV11-2	CASSFSGVYEQYF	TGTGCCAGCAGCTTTTCGGGAGTTTACGAGCAGTACTTC
TRBJ2-3	few	.	13	TRBV28	CAGRDTSTDTQYF	TGTGCCGGCCGGGACACCAGCACAGATACGCAGTATTTT
TRBJ2-1	many	.	11	TRBV7-9	CASSLGDEQFF	TGTGCCAGCAGCTTAGGGGATGAGCAGTTCTTC
TRBJ2-5	many	.	13	TRBV18	CASSPPQAETQYF	TGTGCCAGCTCACCACCACAGGCGGAGACCCAGTACTTC
TRBJ2-7	.	TRBD2	15	TRBV4-3	CASSQVASGSYEQYF	TGCGCCAGCAGCCAAGTAGCTAGCGGCTCCTACGAGCAGTACTTC
TRBJ2-1	.	.	14	TRBV7-3	CASSLEGNYNEQFF	TGTGCCAGCAGCTTAGAGGGTAATTATAATGAGCAGTTCTTC
TRBJ2-2	.	TRBD2	17	TRBV4-3	CASSRGLAGAGTGELFF	TGCGCCAGCAGCCGGGGACTAGCGGGAGCGGGAACCGGGGAGCTGTTTTTT
TRBJ2-6	many	.	14	TRBV28	CASSLGEEANVLTF	TGTGCCAGCAGTTTAGGAGAGGAGGCCAACGTCCTGACTTTC
TRBJ1-6	few	.	14	TRBV5-5	CASSLVPLRSPLHF	TGTGCCAGCAGCTTGGTACCTCTTCGCTCACCCCTCCACTTT
TRBJ1-1	many	TRBD1	16	TRBV4-3	CASSQETGTMNTEAFF	TGCGCCAGCAGCCAAGAGACAGGGACCATGAACACTGAAGCTTTCTTT
TRBJ2-3	many	.	14	TRBV20-1	CSARGGPLTDTQYF	TGCAGTGCTAGAGGGGGCCCCCTTACAGATACGCAGTATTTT
TRBJ2-1	many	TRBD2	21	TRBV7-2	CASSLSSPLAGGGLSYNEQFF	TGTGCCAGCAGCTTATCCTCCCCTTTGGCGGGAGGGGGCTTGTCCTACAATGAGCAGTTCTTC
TRBJ2-5	once	.	13	TRBV19	CATLGPNQETQYF	TGTGCCACTCTCGGGCCTAACCAAGAGACCCAGTACTTC
TRBJ1-5	many	.	13	TRBV13	CASSSRGQQPQHF	TGTGCCAGCAGCTCCCGGGGCCAACAGCCCCAGCATTTT
TRBJ1-6	many	.	15	TRBV18	CASSPGDSYNSPLHF	TGTGCCAGCTCACCGGGCGACTCCTATAATTCACCCCTCCACTTT
TRBJ2-3	.	.	19	TRBV5-1	CASSLAPFSRGPETDTQYF	TGCGCCAGCAGCTTGGCGCCGTTTAGCAGGGGCCCTGAAACAGATACGCAGTATTTT
TRBJ2-1	many	.	16	TRBV18	CASSPHSGPPYNEQFF	TGTGCCAGCTCACCACACAGCGGTCCTCCCTACAATGAGCAGTTCTTC
TRBJ2-2	many	TRBD2	16	TRBV3-1	CASSRAAAGVTGELFF	TGTGCCAGCAGCCGGGCCGCAGCGGGAGTAACCGGGGAGCTGTTTTTT
TRBJ2-2	.	.	16	TRBV7-2	CASSGSLIMGAGELFF	TGTGCCAGCAGCGGAAGCTTGATAATGGGGGCCGGGGAGCTGTTTTTT
TRBJ2-7	.	TRBD1	12	TRBV6-2/TRBV6-3	CAAKRDSYEQYF	TGTGCCGCCAAACGGGACAGCTACGAGCAGTACTTC
TRBJ2-7	many	.	13	TRBV3-1	CASSQARGAEQYF	TGTGCCAGTAGCCAAGCGCGGGGCGCCGAGCAGTACTTC
TRBJ1-4	.	.	14	TRBV28	CASSRLVRGEKLFF	TGTGCCAGCAGCAGACTTGTTCGGGGTGAAAAACTGTTTTTT
TRBJ1-2	.	.	12	TRBV6-1	CAIGWANYGYTF	TGTGCCATCGGCTGGGCGAACTATGGCTACACCTTC
TRBJ1-1	many	TRBD1	14	TRBV29-1	CSVEPQGAITEAFF	TGCAGCGTTGAACCTCAGGGGGCGATTACTGAAGCTTTCTTT
TRBJ1-2	many	.	15	TRBV6-1	CASSDTGGRNYGYTF	TGTGCCAGCAGTGACACCGGGGGCAGAAACTATGGCTACACCTTC
TRBJ2-1	many	TRBD2	15	TRBV30	CAWSAGTSSYNEQFF	TGTGCCTGGAGCGCCGGGACTAGCAGTTACAATGAGCAGTTCTTC